A single sample gave rise to the 10 T cell receptor beta chains below, sequenced in a study of blood T cell repertoires in COVID-19. Profiling relied on immunoSEQ multiplex PCR, and the TCRdb table lists in-frame clones only, not all of them. This sample yields over 70,000 clones, of which 86% are seen a single time; roughly a sixth belongs to the top ten. Sequencing was carried out using peripheral blood. The receptors were gathered from a human donor in a cohort sampled during active COVID-19.

About this clone: An end of the junction differs from the germline gene, which may be a read error. The gene calls are TRBV7-9 and TRBJ1-5, with no clear D. The CDR3 length is 18 residues. CDR1 and CDR2 from the germline V gene are SEHNR and FQNEAQ (reference sequence). The DNA for the CDR3 is TGTGCCAGCAGTTTAGGCCTTGGAGGAATGGCGAGCAATCAGCCCCAGCATTTT. The encoded protein is CASSLGLGGMASNQPQHF.

The rearrangement joins TRBV7-3 to TRBJ1-1, with 8 bases aligning to TRBD1. Per germline, CDR1 SGHTA and CDR2 FQGTGA. The CDR3 is 16 amino acids. With 0 bases clipped from V and 6 bases from J, the junction kept 9 bases outside the gene matches. Here the CDR3 DNA reads TGTGCCAGCAGCTTAACGGGACAGGCTAGGGGCTCTGAAGCTTTCTTT. Amino acid sequence: CASSLTGQARGSEAFF.

This chain's CDR3 is CASRGQGVSPLHF. CDR3 DNA: TGTGCCAGCCGTGGACAGGGTGTTTCACCCCTCCACTTT. The V call is TRBV28, the J call TRBJ1-6, with 8 positions matching TRBD1. CDR3 size: 13 residues. Germline V gene lookup returns CDR1 MDHEN and CDR2 SYDVKM. The V and J ends lost 8 bases and 9 bases, in that order; junction bases with no gene match: 6. The entire variable domain, with the rest obtained from reference TRBV28 and TRBJ1-6, is as follows: DVKVTQSSRYLVKRTGEKVFLECVQDMDHENMFWYRQDPGLGLRLIYFSYDVKMKEKGDIPEGYSVSREKKERFSLILESASTNQTSMYLCASRGQGVSPLHFGNGTRLTVT.

CDR3 coding DNA: TGCGCCAGCAGCTTGGAGGGGGTGAACACTGAAGCTTTCTTT. This codes for CASSLEGVNTEAFF. This rearrangement joins TRBV5-1 to TRBJ1-1; D is possibly TRBD1 (6 bases). CDR1 and CDR2 from the germline V gene are SGHRS and YFSETQ. This CDR3 contains 14 residues. Between the trimmed V and J ends, which lost 0 bases and 0 bases, there was a span of 6 bases.

This clone showed up just once. The V and J genes are TRBV27 and TRBJ2-5; the match to TRBD2 covers 14 bases. V gave up 5 bases and J gave up 5 bases; unmatched junction bases: 4. CDR3 length equals 15 residues. CDR1 and CDR2 from the germline V gene are MNHEY and SMNVEV (reference sequence). The CDR3 DNA reads TGTGCCAGCAGTGGGACTAGCGGGAGTTGGGAGACCCAGTACTTC. Protein sequence: CASSGTSGSWETQYF.

The chain joins TRBV4-2 to TRBJ1-6; no clear D. Trimming shortened V by 0 bases and J by 9 bases, and 6 bases separated the two germline ends. This CDR3 comprises 13 residues. CDR1 is LGHNA and CDR2 is YNFKEQ in the germline V gene. CDR3 nucleotides: TGTGCCAGCAGCCAAGAAGAGGGTTCACCCCTCCACTTT. Translated: CASSQEEGSPLHF.

The rearrangement joins TRBV15 to TRBJ1-2; unclear D gene. Trimming took off 0 bases at V and 3 bases at J, with 8 bases between the two ends. In germline, CDR1 is LNHNV, CDR2 YYDKDF (reference sequence). The CDR3 has 14 residues. CDR3 sequence (DNA): TGTGCCACCAGCAGAGATAACTCTGACTATGGCTACACCTTC. It translates to CATSRDNSDYGYTF.

The rearrangement links TRBV6-2 or TRBV6-3 to TRBJ2-5, with 9 positions matching TRBD1. Per the germline V gene, CDR1 is MNHEY and CDR2 is SVGEGT. V lost 4 bases, J lost 5 bases, and 14 bases stayed unmatched. The CDR3 is 17 amino acids. The CDR3 here is CASSSQLGQGSRETQYF. CDR3 coding DNA: TGTGCCAGCAGTTCACAGTTGGGACAGGGTTCGCGGGAGACCCAGTACTTC.

This rearrangement joins TRBV6-5 to TRBJ2-1; TRBD2 matches 8 bases. Germline-derived CDR1 and CDR2 are MNHEY and SVGAGI. The J segment lost 9 bases and the V segment lost 0 bases, leaving 10 bases of the junction unmatched. The CDR3 has 16 amino acids. The DNA for the CDR3 is TGTGCCAGCAGTTACTCGCCTAGCGGGCTTGGTGGTGAGCAGTTCTTC. Protein sequence: CASSYSPSGLGGEQFF.

The V gene is TRBV21-1, the J gene TRBJ1-3; no DNA check was done on the table's D call, TRBD1. TRBV21-1 is marked as a pseudogene. The CDR3 extends over 19 amino acids. CDR3: CASSAITSQGGNLGNTIYF. The CDR3, as DNA: TGTGCCAGCAGCGCCATTACCTCTCAGGGTGGGAACTTAGGAAACACCATATATTTT.